This passage covers 24 T cell receptor beta chains from one sample sequenced in a study of shared clonotypes between healthy human individuals. The naive CD8 population came from CD45RO-negative cells selected for CCR7, without terminally differentiated effector memory CD45RA+ cells. TCRdb keeps only in-frame clones here, not all; method: immunoSEQ multiplex PCR. The sample lists approximately 600,000 clones, roughly 95% occurring once. The sequenced sample was naive CD8+ T cells sorted from blood. These receptors all come from a woman aged 25 to 39 in good health.

This chain connects TRBV5-6 to TRBJ1-1; 10 bases are shared with TRBD1. CDR1 is SGHDT, CDR2 YYEEEE, per germline. Trimming removed 4 bases from V and 0 bases from J; junction bases left unmatched: 6. CDR3 length: 16 residues. The DNA of the CDR3 is TGTGCCAGCAGCCGATGGACAGGGGGAATGAACACTGAAGCTTTCTTT. This translates into CASSRWTGGMNTEAFF.

The rearrangement links TRBV27 to TRBJ1-1, with a tentative D call TRBD1 (5 bases). The CDR3 totals 15 residues. Trimming removed 5 bases at V and 0 bases at J, with 13 bases between. Germline CDR1 MNHEY, CDR2 SMNVEV (reference sequence). The CDR3 reads CASSRIGTVNTEAFF. CDR3 in DNA: TGTGCCAGCAGTCGAATAGGGACGGTGAACACTGAAGCTTTCTTT.

The V call is TRBV5-6, the J call TRBJ1-2; D call uncertain. The V end was cut by 2 bases, the J end by 3 bases, with 11 bases between. The CDR3 consists of 14 residues. Germline values: CDR1 SGHDT, CDR2 YYEEEE. The CDR3 here is CASSFMRSDYGYTF. CDR3 bases: TGTGCCAGCAGCTTTATGAGGTCAGACTATGGCTACACCTTC.

The genes are TRBV28 and TRBJ2-7; weak D call: TRBD2 (6 bases). The CDR3 has 15 residues. Germline CDR1 is MDHEN and CDR2 is SYDVKM. Trimming stripped 1 base from V and 0 bases from J, with 10 bases between. CDR3 in amino acids: CASSLSLGGSYEQYF. The CDR3 bases are TGTGCCAGCAGTTTATCCTTGGGGGGCTCCTACGAGCAGTACTTC.

The chain recombines TRBV2 with TRBJ2-7, with 7 bases identical to TRBD1. Per the germline V gene, CDR1 is SNHLY and CDR2 is FYNNEI. J was trimmed by 7 bases and V by 2 bases; bases with no gene match: 8. The CDR3 length is 14 residues. CDR3 DNA sequence: TGTGCCAGCAGTGAAAGGGGACAGACCTCGGAGCAGTACTTC. Translating it yields CASSERGQTSEQYF. Full variable domain (remainder filled in from reference TRBV2 and TRBJ2-7): EPEVTQTPSHQVTQMGQEVILRCVPISNHLYFYWYRQILGQKVEFLVSFYNNEISEKSEIFDDQFSVERPDGSNFTLKIRSTKLEDSAMYFCASSERGQTSEQYFGPGTRLTVT.

The rearrangement links TRBV6-6 to TRBJ2-7, with unresolved D. This CDR3 spans 15 amino acids. Germline CDR1 is MNHNY and CDR2 is SVGAGI (reference sequence). V was trimmed by 3 bases and J by 1 base, leaving 13 bases between them. CDR3 nucleotide sequence: TGTGCCAGCAGTTATGGGCGGTTGGCTTCCTACGAGCAGTACTTC. It codes for CASSYGRLASYEQYF.

Here the CDR3 DNA reads TGTGCCAGCAGCTCTTTGACTAGCGAGTTTTACAATGAGCAGTTCTTC. Translated, it gives CASSSLTSEFYNEQFF. The J gene is TRBJ2-1, the V gene TRBV7-9, with TRBD2 identical over 8 bases. This CDR3 comprises 16 residues. With V trimmed by 4 bases and J by 4 bases, 9 bases remained unmatched. The germline CDR1 and CDR2 sequences are SEHNR and FQNEAQ (reference sequence).

The V and J genes are TRBV5-4 and TRBJ1-2; perhaps TRBD1 as D (5 bases). Per the germline V gene, CDR1 is SGHNT and CDR2 is YYREEE (reference sequence). There are 16 residues in the CDR3. V was cut by 4 bases and J by 2 bases, with 18 bases left in between. CDR3 nucleotide sequence: TGTGCCAGCAGCATAAGCCCGGCGGGGGGGAACTATGGCTACACCTTC. Its protein product is CASSISPAGGNYGYTF.

This chain joins TRBV6-5 and TRBJ1-1, with TRBD1 as a possible D gene (5 bases). V lost 4 bases, J lost 3 bases, and 12 bases lay in between. This CDR3 is 14 amino acids long. The germline CDR1 and CDR2 sequences are MNHEY and SVGAGI. The CDR3 loop is CASSSGGTYTEAFF. The CDR3 nucleotides are TGTGCCAGCAGTTCGGGGGGGACCTACACTGAAGCTTTCTTT.

With respect to this clone: Other DNA sequences in the same sample also yield this CDR3. The chain combines TRBV4-1 with TRBJ2-7, with 8 nucleotides matching TRBD2. This CDR3 comprises 14 residues. The V gene end was trimmed by 1 base and the J gene end by 1 base; junction bases not matched to a gene: 0. Germline assignment: CDR1 MGHRA and CDR2 YSYEKL. The CDR3, as DNA: TGCGCCAGCAGCCAAGGCGGGGGGTCCTACGAGCAGTACTTC. It codes for CASSQGGGSYEQYF.

The sample holds one count of this clone. Other DNA sequences in this specimen translate into the identical CDR3. The chain couples TRBV6-1 to TRBJ2-7; D gene uncertain. The V and J ends lost 1 base and 4 bases respectively, with 5 bases between them. Germline values: CDR1 MNHNS, CDR2 SASEGT. The CDR3 covers 12 residues. The CDR3 loop is CASSEGGYEQYF. The CDR3 coding sequence is TGTGCCAGCAGTGAAGGAGGATACGAGCAGTACTTC.

The V call is TRBV4-1, the J call TRBJ2-7, with 7 positions matching TRBD1. The length of the CDR3 is 14 residues. Germline V lookup: CDR1 MGHRA, CDR2 YSYEKL. V lost 4 bases and J lost 4; bases outside the gene matches: 7. CDR3 region: CASSLRDSEYEQYF. DNA for the CDR3: TGCGCCAGCAGCCTCCGGGACAGTGAGTACGAGCAGTACTTC.

The V call is TRBV6-5, the J call TRBJ1-1, with D tentatively TRBD1 (6 bases). V lost 6 bases and J 12 bases, leaving 20 bases between the germline ends. Germline V gives CDR1 MNHEY, CDR2 SVGAGI. The CDR3 has 13 residues. CDR3: CASSLHPGERTFF. In DNA, the CDR3 is TGTGCCAGCAGCCTCCATCCAGGGGAGAGGACTTTCTTT.

The V and J genes are TRBV5-8 and TRBJ2-7, with TRBD2 identical over 11 bases. V was clipped by 10 bases and J by 4 bases; unmatched bases: 1. CDR3 length: 11 amino acids. Germline values: CDR1 SGHTS, CDR2 YDEGEE. The CDR3 is CAGTSGYEQYF. The CDR3 DNA reads TGTGCCGGGACTAGCGGATACGAGCAGTACTTC.

The genes are TRBV5-4 and TRBJ1-1, with 7 positions matching TRBD1. This CDR3 is built from 14 residues. CDR1 is SGHNT and CDR2 is YYREEE in the germline V gene (reference sequence). Trimming took 3 bases from V and 0 from J; bases not matched to a gene: 2. The CDR3 nucleotides are TGTGCCAGCAGCTGGCAGGGGGTGAACACTGAAGCTTTCTTT. Amino acids: CASSWQGVNTEAFF.

The rearrangement links TRBV19 to TRBJ1-6; possible D gene TRBD1, 6 bases. The CDR3 has 16 amino acids. Germline CDR1 and CDR2: LNHDA and SQIVND (reference sequence). V was shortened by 5 bases and J by 4 bases, with 15 bases between the two germline ends. CDR3 nucleotides: TGTGCCAGTAGTCACGGGACACTCGGATATAATTCACCCCTCCACTTT. Translating it yields CASSHGTLGYNSPLHF.

The chain uses TRBV7-3 and TRBJ2-7; 9 positions match TRBD1. V lost 1 base to trimming and J lost 2 bases; unmatched junction nucleotides: 12. The CDR3 extends over 18 amino acids. Germline CDR1 and CDR2: SGHTA and FQGTGA. The CDR3 DNA reads TGTGCCAGCAGCTTAATGGGACAGGGTGGACCTCGGGCCTACGAGCAGTACTTC. It encodes CASSLMGQGGPRAYEQYF.

This clone was observed a few times. This chain connects TRBV4-1 to TRBJ1-5; 11 nucleotides align to TRBD1. The CDR3 consists of 17 residues. The V gene end was trimmed by 4 bases and the J gene end by 3 bases; junction bases not matched to a gene: 8. Germline CDR1 MGHRA, CDR2 YSYEKL. The CDR3 nucleotides are TGCGCCAGCAGCCGGGCGTTGGGACAGGGGGACAATCAGCCCCAGCATTTT. Translating gives CASSRALGQGDNQPQHF.

Notes on this clone: Other DNA sequences in the sample encode the same CDR3. The rearrangement joins TRBV4-1 to TRBJ2-7; D is uncertain. This CDR3 is built from 13 residues. Germline CDR1 reads MGHRA; CDR2 reads YSYEKL. V dropped 1 base and J dropped 1 base, with 5 bases sitting between them. The CDR3 nucleotides read TGCGCCAGCAGCCAAGTAGGATCCTACGAGCAGTACTTC. As protein: CASSQVGSYEQYF.

This chain uses TRBV5-1 with TRBJ1-6; tentative D call: TRBD1 (6 bases). Between the trimmed V and J ends, which lost 10 bases and 9 bases, there was a span of 11 bases. Germline V gives CDR1 SGHRS, CDR2 YFSETQ. The CDR3 runs to 11 residues. The CDR3 nucleotides are TGCGCCGAGGGGGAGCGTTCACCCCTCCACTTT. This sequence encodes CAEGERSPLHF. Full variable domain (missing parts from reference TRBV5-1 and TRBJ1-6): KAGVTQTPRYLIKTRGQQVTLSCSPISGHRSVSWYQQTPGQGLQFLFEYFSETQRNKGNFPGRFSGRQFSNSRSEMNVSTLELGDSALYLCAEGERSPLHFGNGTRLTVT.

This clone was counted a single time. The V and J genes are TRBV4-1 and TRBJ1-2; D might be TRBD1 (6 bases). CDR3 size: 17 residues. Between the trimmed V and J ends, which lost 0 bases and 4 bases, there was a span of 18 bases. CDR1 MGHRA and CDR2 YSYEKL come from the germline V gene. The CDR3 DNA follows: TGCGCCAGCAGCCAAGATGGCGCAGGGAAGGGGGGCTATGGCTACACCTTC. Its translation is CASSQDGAGKGGYGYTF.

This chain links TRBV27 with TRBJ2-1; 8 nucleotides match TRBD2. The germline V gene has CDR1 MNHEY and CDR2 SMNVEV (reference sequence). The CDR3 runs to 13 residues. The ends lost 5 bases at V and 7 bases at J; junction bases unmatched: 4. In DNA, the CDR3 is TGTGCCAGCAGTCAAGCGGGAGATAATGAGCAGTTCTTC. Translated: CASSQAGDNEQFF.

The rearrangement uses TRBV27 and TRBJ2-7; TRBD2 aligns across 7 bases. The junction had 9 bases not matched to a gene; V was cut back by 5 bases and J by 5 bases. The CDR3 length is 14 residues. Germline values: CDR1 MNHEY, CDR2 SMNVEV (reference sequence). Here the CDR3 DNA reads TGTGCCAGCAGTCCAAGCCCTAGCGGAAACGAGCAGTACTTC. This encodes CASSPSPSGNEQYF.

This chain connects TRBV9 to TRBJ2-7, with a weak D call TRBD2 (6 bases). Germline V gene sequence: CDR1 SGDLS, CDR2 YYNGEE. V lost 4 bases and J 5 bases, leaving 10 bases between the germline ends. The CDR3 length is 12 residues. The chain's CDR3 is CASSPGGDEQYF. CDR3 DNA sequence: TGTGCCAGCAGCCCCGGAGGGGACGAGCAGTACTTC.